Presented here are 10 T cell receptor beta chains from one specimen sequenced in a study of T cell responses to AZD1222 COVID-19 vaccine. Some clones are missing from TCRdb's copy, which holds only in-frame ones; the method was immunoSEQ multiplex PCR. Seen here are about 98,000 clones, approximately 81% observed once, and the top ten hold about a sixth. Sequences were derived from peripheral blood, sampled on day 0 of AZD1222 vaccination. Receptors originate from an adult in good health.

This chain connects TRBV7-9 to TRBJ1-1; D is undetermined. The V end was cut by 1 base, the J end by 4 bases, with 10 bases between. Germline assignment: CDR1 SEHNR and CDR2 FQNEAQ (reference sequence). The CDR3 totals 14 residues. CDR3 nucleotides: TGTGCCAGCAGCTTAGGAAGGGTGGGCACTGAAGCTTTCTTT. Translating gives CASSLGRVGTEAFF.

Regarding this clone: A read error is possible here, since a much larger clone lies one base away. The genes are TRBV3-1 (or the pseudogene TRBV3-2) and TRBJ1-1; no clear D. The CDR3 is made up of 13 amino acids. Germline assignment: CDR1 LGHDT and CDR2 YNNKEL (reference sequence). V shed 4 bases and J shed 0 bases, with 6 bases lying between them. The DNA for the CDR3 is TGTGCCAGCAGCCCTGCCCTGAACACTGAAGCTTTCTTT. As protein: CASSPALNTEAFF.

The V and J genes are TRBV11-3 and TRBJ2-7; D is undetermined. The CDR3 has 12 residues. V was clipped by 5 bases and J by 2 bases, with 7 bases between them. Germline V gene sequence: CDR1 SGHNT, CDR2 YENEEA. The chain's CDR3 is CASSRVTYEQYF. The CDR3 DNA follows: TGTGCCAGCAGCCGAGTTACCTACGAGCAGTACTTC.

The chain is built from TRBV6-6 and TRBJ1-5; D ambiguous. Germline values: CDR1 MNHNY, CDR2 SVGAGI (reference sequence). CDR3 length: 16 amino acids. Trimming shortened V by 4 bases and J by 4 bases, and 17 bases separated the two germline ends. The CDR3 nucleotides are TGTGCCAGCAGTTCCGGAACGGGGAGGCAGAATCAGCCCCAGCATTTT. Residues: CASSSGTGRQNQPQHF.

The rearrangement links TRBV10-3 to TRBJ1-5; D ambiguous. V was shortened by 4 bases and J by 5 bases, with 9 bases between the two germline ends. Germline V lookup: CDR1 ENHRY, CDR2 SYGVKD. This CDR3 is built from 13 residues. The CDR3 nucleotides read TGTGCCATCAGTGGTAGGGAGGATCAGCCCCAGCATTTT. This gives the protein CAISGREDQPQHF.

J is TRBJ1-4 and V is TRBV5-1; maybe TRBD1 (5 bases). Germline V CDR1 and CDR2: SGHRS, YFSETQ. With 4 bases removed from V and 4 bases from J, the gap between germline ends came to 11 bases. The CDR3 has 14 amino acids. CDR3: CASSRDGLNEKLFF. The CDR3 DNA is TGCGCCAGCAGCCGGGACGGCCTTAATGAAAAACTGTTTTTT.

This chain uses TRBV29-1 with TRBJ1-3; D uncertain. Germline V lookup: CDR1 SQVTM, CDR2 ANQGSEA. Trimming left V 4 bases short and J 0 bases short, with 4 bases between. The CDR3 loop spans 12 amino acids. The CDR3 sequence: CSVVSSGNTIYF. As DNA, the CDR3 is TGCAGCGTTGTCAGCTCTGGAAACACCATATATTTT.

V gene TRBV7-3 combines with J gene TRBJ1-5; D gene unclear. The CDR3 spans 19 residues. V lost 2 bases, J lost 4 bases, and 24 bases lay in between. Per the germline V gene, CDR1 is SGHTA and CDR2 is FQGTGA. DNA of the CDR3: TGTGCCAGCAGCTTAGAAGAAGAGGAGCTTGGGGTATGGAATCAGCCCCAGCATTTT. Translated: CASSLEEEELGVWNQPQHF.

The CDR3 spells CASSQTSGRGEQYF. CDR3 coding DNA: TGTGCCAGCTCACAGACTAGCGGGAGGGGCGAGCAGTACTTC. The rearrangement uses TRBV18 and TRBJ2-7, with 14 positions matching TRBD2. This CDR3 is built from 14 residues. J lost 6 bases, V lost 4 bases, and 2 bases had no gene match. Germline V lookup: CDR1 KGHSH, CDR2 LQKENI.

The chain carries TRBV19 and TRBJ1-4; no clear D. CDR1 is LNHDA and CDR2 is SQIVND in the germline V gene (reference sequence). The germline V and J ends were trimmed by 5 bases and 0 bases, with 7 bases remaining between them. There are 14 residues in the CDR3. The CDR3 DNA reads as TGTGCCAGTAGTCACGGGGCAACTAATGAAAAACTGTTTTTT. Its protein is CASSHGATNEKLFF.